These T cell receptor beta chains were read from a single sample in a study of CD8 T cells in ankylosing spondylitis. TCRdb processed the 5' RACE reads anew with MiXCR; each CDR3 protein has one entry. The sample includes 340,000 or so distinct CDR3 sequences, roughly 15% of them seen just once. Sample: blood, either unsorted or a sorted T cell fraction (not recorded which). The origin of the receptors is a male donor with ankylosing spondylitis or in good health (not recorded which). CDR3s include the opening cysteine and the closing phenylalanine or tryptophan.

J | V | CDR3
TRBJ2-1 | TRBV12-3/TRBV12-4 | CASSLTAYNEQFF
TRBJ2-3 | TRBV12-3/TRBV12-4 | CASSFVQYTDTQYF
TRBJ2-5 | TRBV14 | CASSQVGRETQYF
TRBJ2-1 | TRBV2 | CASSVGSPNEQFF
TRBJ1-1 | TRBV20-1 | CSARTDSLNTEAFF
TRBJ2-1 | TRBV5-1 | CATGPGQGTNEQFF
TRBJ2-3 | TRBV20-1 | CSAGGSLDRHTSTDTQYF
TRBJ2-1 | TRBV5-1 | CASSSGTLGPYNEQFF
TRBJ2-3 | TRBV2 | CASSPQGAETDTQYF
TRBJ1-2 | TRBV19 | CASSIGQPHYGYTF
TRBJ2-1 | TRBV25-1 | CASSPDRVSYNEQFF
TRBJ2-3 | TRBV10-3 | CAISESGLAGAYF
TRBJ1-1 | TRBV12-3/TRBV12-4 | CASGSGTATMNTEAFF
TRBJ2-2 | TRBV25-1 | CASRGDRGKAGELFF
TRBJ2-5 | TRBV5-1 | CASSLGPAGNGETQYF
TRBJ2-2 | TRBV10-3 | CAIRYGPNTGELFF
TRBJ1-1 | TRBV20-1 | CSARVVNTEAFF
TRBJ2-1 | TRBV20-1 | CSARERPSRMDEQFF
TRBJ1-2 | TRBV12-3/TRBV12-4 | CATESAWQFYGYTF
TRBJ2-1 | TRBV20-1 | CSASWADRDNEQFF
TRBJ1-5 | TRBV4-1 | CASSQDGGQPQHF
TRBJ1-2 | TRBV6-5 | CASSGSNYGYTF
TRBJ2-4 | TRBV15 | CATSRDNWDKLQYF
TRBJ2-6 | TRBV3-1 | CASTLSSGANVLTF
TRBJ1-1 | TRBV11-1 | CASSPGPYGKTEAFF
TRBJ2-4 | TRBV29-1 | CSVEMYRGLNIQYF
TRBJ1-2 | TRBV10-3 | CAISEPFTENYGYTF
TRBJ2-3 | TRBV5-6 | CASSRPITDTQYF
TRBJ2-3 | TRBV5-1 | CASSSGQGRTDTQYF
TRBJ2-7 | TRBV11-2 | CASSLDRTGVDEQYF
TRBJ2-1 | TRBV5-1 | CATAFSTSGNEQFF
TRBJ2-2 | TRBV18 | CASSPLAGDTGELFF
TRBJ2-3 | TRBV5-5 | CASSFSPGADTQYF